What follows are 20 T cell receptor beta chains derived from one specimen sequenced in a study of cytomegalovirus exposure and HLA in healthy donors. Primers for the PCR totalled 60 Vbeta and 13 Jbeta. Assay: immunoSEQ multiplex PCR; the TCRdb copy retains only in-frame clones and omits some. Altogether tens of thousands of clones are present, 75% to 80% being singletons, with the ten largest covering around 4.2%. Sequencing was carried out using PBMCs. The receptor source for this set is a man aged 35-49 years in good health and CMV-seronegative.

This chain connects TRBV7-3 to TRBJ1-1; perhaps TRBD1 as D (5 bases). The V end was cut by 2 bases, the J end by 9 bases, with 16 bases between. This CDR3 is built from 14 residues. Germline assignment: CDR1 SGHTA and CDR2 FQGTGA. The CDR3: CASSLVGRGTQAFF. In nucleotides, the CDR3 is TGTGCCAGCAGCTTAGTGGGTAGGGGAACTCAAGCTTTCTTT.

The V call is TRBV4-1, the J call TRBJ2-2; D perhaps matches TRBD2 (5 bases). The CDR3 covers 15 residues. Trimming took 1 base from V and 0 from J, leaving 6 bases between them. Germline lookup yields CDR1 MGHRA and CDR2 YSYEKL. CDR3 sequence (DNA): TGCGCCAGCAGCCAAGTCGGGACGAACACCGGGGAGCTGTTTTTT. Translation: CASSQVGTNTGELFF.

The chain has TRBV7-9 and TRBJ2-1; D gene unclear. This CDR3 spans 11 amino acids. Germline V CDR1 and CDR2: SEHNR, FQNEAQ (reference sequence). V lost 4 bases, J lost 7 bases, and 5 bases lay in between. DNA for the CDR3: TGTGCCAGCAGCTCCCCAAATGAGCAGTTCTTC. Encoded protein: CASSSPNEQFF.

V is TRBV30 and J is TRBJ1-2; D remains ambiguous. CDR1 GTSNPN and CDR2 SVGIG come from the germline V gene (reference sequence). This CDR3 spans 13 amino acids. Trimming removed 5 bases at V and 4 bases at J, with 14 bases between. The CDR3 DNA reads TGTGCCTGGGGAGACGGAGGTTTCTATGGCTACACCTTC. This translates into CAWGDGGFYGYTF.

The rearrangement uses TRBV19 and TRBJ2-7; 7 bases map to TRBD1. Germline V lookup: CDR1 LNHDA, CDR2 SQIVND (reference sequence). With 1 base clipped from V and 2 bases from J, the junction kept 8 bases outside the gene matches. The CDR3 sequence is 16 residues long. The CDR3 loop reads CASSIGLPQGTYEQYF. Written as DNA, the CDR3 is TGTGCCAGTAGTATAGGCCTTCCACAGGGGACCTACGAGCAGTACTTC.

The chain links TRBV7-9 to TRBJ2-5; TRBD1 matches at 7 bases. The germline CDR1 and CDR2 sequences are SEHNR and FQNEAQ (reference sequence). With V trimmed by 6 bases and J by 2 bases, 6 bases remained unmatched. This CDR3 spans 14 amino acids. CDR3 DNA sequence: TGTGCCAGCAGGAAGACAGGGAATCAAGAGACCCAGTACTTC. Translation gives CASRKTGNQETQYF.

The J gene is TRBJ2-7, the V gene TRBV7-2; D is uncertain. V was clipped by 4 bases and J by 1 base, with 5 bases between them. CDR1 is SGHTA, CDR2 FQGNSA, per germline. The CDR3 totals 12 residues. CDR3 protein: CASSSPSYEQYF. The CDR3 DNA follows: TGTGCCAGCAGCTCCCCATCCTACGAGCAGTACTTC.

This chain joins TRBV7-9 and TRBJ1-5, with TRBD1 matching over 9 bases. The CDR3 length is 15 residues. V lost 6 bases to trimming and J lost 6 bases; unmatched junction nucleotides: 9. In germline, CDR1 is SEHNR, CDR2 FQNEAQ (reference sequence). The CDR3 coding sequence is TGTGCCAGCAGTTCAACAGGGGGCGTGGGTCAGCCCCAGCATTTT. It codes for CASSSTGGVGQPQHF.

This sequence joins TRBV30 and TRBJ2-2; TRBD2 might be the D (6 bases). Trimming removed 3 bases at V and 5 bases at J, with 13 bases between. CDR3 length: 14 amino acids. The germline V gene encodes CDR1 GTSNPN and CDR2 SVGIG (reference sequence). The CDR3 protein is CAWRSGVRTGELFF. The CDR3, as DNA: TGTGCCTGGAGGTCGGGAGTGAGGACCGGGGAGCTGTTTTTT.

The genes are TRBV6-6 and TRBJ2-2, with 7 bases matching TRBD2. Germline trimming cut 2 bases from V and 1 base from J; bases unmatched to any gene: 4. The CDR3 runs to 16 residues. Per the germline V gene, CDR1 is MNHNY and CDR2 is SVGAGI (reference sequence). As DNA, the CDR3 is TGTGCCAGCAGTTACACCCAGCGGGGGAACACCGGGGAGCTGTTTTTT. Translation gives CASSYTQRGNTGELFF.

The chain employs TRBV5-1 and TRBJ1-3; D gene unclear. Germline-derived CDR1 and CDR2 are SGHRS and YFSETQ. The V end was cut by 6 bases, the J end by 2 bases, with 15 bases between. CDR3 size: 15 residues. The CDR3 here is CASTTGPGTGNTIYF. As DNA, the CDR3 is TGCGCCAGCACCACCGGACCGGGGACTGGAAACACCATATATTTT.

The gene calls are TRBV11-2 and TRBJ2-1; D unresolved. Trimming stripped 1 base from V and 7 bases from J, with 8 bases between. This CDR3 has 13 residues. Germline V gives CDR1 SGHAT, CDR2 FQNNGV. The CDR3 nucleotides read TGTGCCAGCAGCTTAGGGGCTTTTAATGAGCAGTTCTTC. It codes for CASSLGAFNEQFF.

The rearrangement joins TRBV12-2 to TRBJ2-5; the table names TRBD2, a call not compared with the DNA. TRBV12-2 is flagged as a pseudogene. The CDR3 contains 18 residues. The CDR3 protein is CASRFSGTSGSSEETQYF. CDR3 DNA sequence: TGTGCAAGTCGTTTCTCCGGGACTAGCGGGAGTTCTGAAGAGACCCAGTACTTC.

This chain links TRBV21-1 with TRBJ1-4; TRBD1, the table's D call, was not compared with the DNA. TRBV21-1 is marked as a pseudogene. The CDR3 totals 17 residues. The CDR3 sequence is CASTQYRGPSFNEKLFF. In DNA form, the CDR3 reads TGTGCCAGCACCCAATACAGGGGCCCCTCTTTTAATGAAAAACTGTTTTTT.

The chain has TRBV6-5 and TRBJ2-7; D is possibly TRBD1 (5 bases). V was clipped by 2 bases and J by 2 bases, with 16 bases between them. Germline-derived CDR1 and CDR2 are MNHEY and SVGAGI. CDR3 length: 16 residues. CDR3 in amino acids: CASSYRLFDSTYEQYF. CDR3 DNA: TGTGCCAGCAGTTACCGGCTCTTCGACAGTACCTACGAGCAGTACTTC.

The genes are TRBV27 and TRBJ2-7; 7 bases are shared with TRBD1. This CDR3 contains 16 residues. Germline CDR1 is MNHEY and CDR2 is SMNVEV (reference sequence). The V and J ends lost 5 bases and 4 bases, in that order; junction bases with no gene match: 14. The CDR3: CASSPTYRGPLYEQYF. The DNA of the CDR3 is TGTGCCAGCAGTCCTACATACAGGGGTCCCTTATACGAGCAGTACTTC.

The rearrangement joins TRBV5-4 to TRBJ1-1; D is unresolved. The CDR3 spans 14 residues. V was pared by 0 bases and J by 1 base, with 7 bases between. CDR1 is SGHNT, CDR2 YYREEE, per germline (reference sequence). The CDR3 reads CASSLGRRNTEAFF. As DNA, the CDR3 is TGTGCCAGCAGCTTGGGGCGGCGGAACACTGAAGCTTTCTTT. Together with reference TRBV5-4 and TRBJ1-1, the CDR3 gives the full variable domain: ETGVTQSPTHLIKTRGQQVTLRCSSQSGHNTVSWYQQALGQGPQFIFQYYREEENGRGNFPPRFSGLQFPNYSSELNVNALELDDSALYLCASSLGRRNTEAFFGQGTRLTVV.

The rearrangement uses TRBV28 and TRBJ1-5; 9 bases map to TRBD1. There are 18 residues in the CDR3. Trimming at V came to 4 bases and at J to 2 bases, leaving 12 bases not matched to a gene. Looked up from germline, CDR1 is MDHEN and CDR2 is SYDVKM. The CDR3 is CASSSPGQGTIGNQPQHF. Written as DNA, the CDR3 is TGTGCCAGCAGTTCCCCGGGACAGGGCACCATTGGCAATCAGCCCCAGCATTTT.

V and J are TRBV29-1 and TRBJ2-7; tentative D call: TRBD2 (6 bases). The ends were cut back, 4 bases at V and 5 bases at J, with 21 bases in the middle. The CDR3 is made up of 15 amino acids. Germline values: CDR1 SQVTM, CDR2 ANQGSEA. CDR3 protein: CSVALGPGSGDEQYF. The CDR3 DNA reads as TGCAGCGTTGCCCTGGGCCCCGGGAGCGGCGACGAGCAGTACTTC.

V gene TRBV6-5 combines with J gene TRBJ1-2; 7 bases are a match to TRBD1. Germline lookup yields CDR1 MNHEY and CDR2 SVGAGI. Trimming took 5 bases from V and 8 from J; bases not matched to a gene: 8. The CDR3 length is 13 residues. As DNA, the CDR3 is TGTGCCAGCAGTAACAGGGGATCAGGCGGCTACACCTTC. Its translation: CASSNRGSGGYTF.